This T cell receptor (beta chain) was sequenced for a study of somatic mutations in cytotoxic T cells in rheumatoid arthritis. Overall study: After diagnosis, patient blood (30 ml EDTA) was drawn right away, before any treatment was given.

Assay used: immunoSEQ multiplex PCR; TCRdb lists only in-frame clones, some missing. The sample consists of more than 15,000 clones, about two thirds of them appearing once. This clone was detected only once. CDR3 length equals 15 residues. From germline, CDR1 is MDHEN and CDR2 SYDVKM. V was pared by 6 bases and J by 1 base, with 4 bases of the junction left unmatched. The rearrangement uses TRBV28 and TRBJ2-2; 8 bases align to TRBD1. This TCR was recovered from an adult with rheumatoid arthritis. The sequencing sample was made of CD8+ T cells sorted from blood. CDR3 sequence reads: CASRLGQGNTGELFF. The CDR3 DNA sequence: TGTGCCAGCAGGCTTGGACAGGGGAACACCGGGGAGCTGTTTTTT.